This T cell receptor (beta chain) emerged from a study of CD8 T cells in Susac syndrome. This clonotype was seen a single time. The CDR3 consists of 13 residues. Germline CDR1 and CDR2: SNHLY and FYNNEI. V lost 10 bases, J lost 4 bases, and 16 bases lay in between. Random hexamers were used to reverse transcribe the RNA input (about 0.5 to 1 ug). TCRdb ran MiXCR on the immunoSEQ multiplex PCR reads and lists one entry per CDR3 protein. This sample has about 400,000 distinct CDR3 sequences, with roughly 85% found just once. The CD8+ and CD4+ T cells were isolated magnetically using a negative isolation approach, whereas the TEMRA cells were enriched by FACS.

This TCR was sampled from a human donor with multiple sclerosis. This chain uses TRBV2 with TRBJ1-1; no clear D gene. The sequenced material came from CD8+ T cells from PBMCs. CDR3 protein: CATSPGVSTEAFF. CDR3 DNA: TGTGCCACGTCCCCGGGCGTGAGCACTGAAGCTTTCTTT.